The sequence of this T cell receptor (beta chain) was determined in a study of blood T cell repertoires in COVID-19. This CDR3 contains 15 residues. V was clipped by 2 bases and J by 3 bases; unmatched bases: 5. Germline V gene sequence: CDR1 SGHNT, CDR2 YYREEE (reference sequence). Profiling relied on immunoSEQ multiplex PCR, and the TCRdb table lists in-frame clones only, not all of them. The sample lists roughly 250,000 clones, over 80% occurring once. The receptor was derived from a young woman who had recovered from COVID-19. The sample was PBMCs or T cells enriched from blood (not recorded which). The V and J genes are TRBV5-4 and TRBJ1-1; 9 bases agree with TRBD1. CDR3 sequence reads: CASSFTTGGDTEAFF. The DNA for the CDR3 is TGTGCCAGCAGCTTTACGACAGGGGGGGACACTGAAGCTTTCTTT. Variable domain in full (rest from reference TRBV5-4 and TRBJ1-1): ETGVTQSPTHLIKTRGQQVTLRCSSQSGHNTVSWYQQALGQGPQFIFQYYREEENGRGNFPPRFSGLQFPNYSSELNVNALELDDSALYLCASSFTTGGDTEAFFGQGTRLTVV.